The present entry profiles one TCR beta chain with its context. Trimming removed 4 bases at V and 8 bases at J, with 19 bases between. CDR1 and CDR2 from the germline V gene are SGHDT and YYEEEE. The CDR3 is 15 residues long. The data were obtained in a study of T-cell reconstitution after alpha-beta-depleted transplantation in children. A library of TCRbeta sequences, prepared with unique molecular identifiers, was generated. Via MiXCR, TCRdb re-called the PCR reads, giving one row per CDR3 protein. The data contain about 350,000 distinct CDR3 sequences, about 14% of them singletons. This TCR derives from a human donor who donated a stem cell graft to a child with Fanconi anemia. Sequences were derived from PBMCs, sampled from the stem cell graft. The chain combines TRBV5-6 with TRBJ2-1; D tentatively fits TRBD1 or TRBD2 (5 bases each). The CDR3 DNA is TGTGCCAGCAGCGCCCGGGGCGGCGCAGGAGATGAGCAGTTCTTC. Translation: CASSARGGAGDEQFF.